This T cell receptor beta chain was captured by sequencing in a study of CD8 T cells in cerebrospinal fluid in Alzheimer's disease. In germline, CDR1 is KGHSH, CDR2 LQKENI. CDR3 size: 14 residues. TCRdb re-called the 10x single-cell sequencing reads; every CDR3 protein appears as one record, without DNA. The table counts more than 1,200 distinct CDR3 sequences; approximately 11% lies in the top ten. This receptor was obtained from a human donor with mild cognitive impairment. The chain joins TRBV18 to TRBJ1-1. Source material: cerebrospinal fluid. CDR3 sequence reads: CASSPLDTNTEAFF. Filled out from reference TRBV18 and TRBJ1-1, the complete variable domain reads NAGVMQNPRHLVRRRGQEARLRCSPMKGHSHVYWYRQLPEEGLKFMVYLQKENIIDESGMPKERFSAEFPKEGPSILRIQQVVRGDSAAYFCASSPLDTNTEAFFGQGTRLTVV.